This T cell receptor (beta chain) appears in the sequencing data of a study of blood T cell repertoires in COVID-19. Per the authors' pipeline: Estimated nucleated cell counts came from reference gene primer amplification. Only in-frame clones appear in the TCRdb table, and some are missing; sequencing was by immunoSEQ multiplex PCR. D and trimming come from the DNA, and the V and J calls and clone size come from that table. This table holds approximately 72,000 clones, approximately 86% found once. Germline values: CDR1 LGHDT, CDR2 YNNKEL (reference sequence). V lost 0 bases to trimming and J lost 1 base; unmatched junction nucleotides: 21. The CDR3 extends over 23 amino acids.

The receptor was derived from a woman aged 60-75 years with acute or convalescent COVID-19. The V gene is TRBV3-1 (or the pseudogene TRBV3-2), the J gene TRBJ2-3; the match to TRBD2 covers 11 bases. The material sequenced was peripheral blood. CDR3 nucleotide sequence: TGTGCCAGCAGCCAAGATGCGAGGACAGCCAAACTAGCGGGGGAACTCGGCACAGATACGCAGTATTTT. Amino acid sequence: CASSQDARTAKLAGELGTDTQYF.